This entry concerns a single T cell receptor (beta chain). The data were taken from a study of tumor and adjacent non-tumor tissue in lung cancer. Three rounds of nested PCR, following a modified ARM-PCR protocol, produced the TCRbeta library. TCRdb reanalysed the multiplex PCR reads using MiXCR and keeps one entry per CDR3 protein. The sample yields 70,000 to 95,000 distinct CDR3 sequences, just over 75% seen once. RNA was extracted from bulk tissue without any cell sorting. This non-tumor lung sample came from over 3 cm beyond the tumor edge. The CDR3 is 15 amino acids. The germline CDR1 and CDR2 sequences are DFQATT and SNEGSKA (reference sequence).

This rearrangement joins TRBV20-1 to TRBJ2-7; 12 nucleotides line up with TRBD2. This clonotype was obtained from a man between 70 and 80 years old with non-small cell lung cancer. The sample comprised distant non-tumor lung tissue. The DNA of the CDR3 is TGCAATGGGAGAGAAGGACTAGCGGGGACCTACGAGCAGTACTTC. Its protein is CNGREGLAGTYEQYF.